Shown below are 25 T cell receptor beta chains from a single sample sequenced in a study of shared clonotypes between healthy human individuals. Method: immunoSEQ multiplex PCR; TCRdb's copy keeps in-frame clones and lacks some. The sample comprises about 2.2 million clones, roughly 95% of which are singletons, and more than 1.5% rests with the top ten. Naive CD8 cells lacked CD45RO, underwent positive selection for CCR7 and left out terminally differentiated effector memory CD45RA+ cells. Source material: naive CD8+ T cells from PBMCs. The source of these receptors is a man between 18 and 35 years old in good health. Some clones in this sample may be carry-over from other donors' samples.

The chain links TRBV15 to TRBJ2-7; D perhaps matches TRBD1 (5 bases). Germline-derived CDR1 and CDR2 are LNHNV and YYDKDF (reference sequence). Trimming took 5 bases from V and 2 from J, leaving 10 bases between them. The CDR3 sequence is 13 residues long. The CDR3 sequence: CATSLTAPYEQYF. CDR3 nucleotide sequence: TGTGCCACCAGCCTGACAGCCCCCTACGAGCAGTACTTC.

The rearrangement uses TRBV5-4 and TRBJ2-7; the match to TRBD2 covers 10 bases. Trimming at V came to 4 bases and at J to 1 base, leaving 5 bases not matched to a gene. Germline-derived CDR1 and CDR2 are SGHNT and YYREEE (reference sequence). The CDR3 has 15 amino acids. In nucleotides, the CDR3 is TGTGCCAGCAGCGGGGGACTAGCGCCTTCCTACGAGCAGTACTTC. This codes for CASSGGLAPSYEQYF.

V is TRBV5-4 and J is TRBJ2-1; 9 bases are shared with TRBD2. V shed 0 bases and J 2 bases; nucleotides not matched to a gene: 3. The CDR3 consists of 16 residues. Looked up from germline, CDR1 is SGHNT and CDR2 is YYREEE (reference sequence). CDR3: CASSLEAGGPYNEQFF. The CDR3 bases are TGTGCCAGCAGCTTGGAGGCGGGAGGGCCCTACAATGAGCAGTTCTTC.

The chain has TRBV27 and TRBJ2-7; a possible D gene is TRBD2 (6 bases). Deletions cut 4 bases from V and 1 base from J, with 11 bases between. The CDR3 runs 14 residues. Germline V gene sequence: CDR1 MNHEY, CDR2 SMNVEV (reference sequence). The DNA of the CDR3 is TGTGCCAGCAGTTATAGCGGTCCATCCTACGAGCAGTACTTC. As protein: CASSYSGPSYEQYF.

This sequence joins TRBV27 and TRBJ1-1; 8 positions agree with TRBD1. Unmatched junction bases numbered 15, after V lost 5 bases and J lost 7 bases. This CDR3 is built from 16 residues. CDR1 and CDR2 (germline): MNHEY, SMNVEV (reference sequence). The CDR3 region is CASSPYGPQGDDEAFF. CDR3 nucleotides: TGTGCCAGCAGTCCTTATGGTCCACAGGGGGATGATGAAGCTTTCTTT.

The V call is TRBV19, the J call TRBJ1-1; D perhaps matches TRBD1 (6 bases). The germline V and J ends were trimmed by 6 bases and 5 bases, with 19 bases remaining between them. Germline values: CDR1 LNHDA, CDR2 SQIVND (reference sequence). The CDR3 is 15 amino acids. The CDR3 DNA reads TGTGCCAGTAGCCTTTGGGGGGCCGGTGGGACTGAAGCTTTCTTT. Translation gives CASSLWGAGGTEAFF.

The chain carries TRBV14 and TRBJ2-7, with 12 bases that match TRBD2. CDR3 length: 15 amino acids. The germline V gene encodes CDR1 SGHDN and CDR2 FVKESK. The V gene end was trimmed by 4 bases and the J gene end by 4 bases; junction bases not matched to a gene: 5. Here the CDR3 DNA reads TGTGCCAGCAGCCTACTAGCGGGAGGAATATACGAGCAGTACTTC. This gives the protein CASSLLAGGIYEQYF.

The V call is TRBV5-6, the J call TRBJ1-1; a possible D gene is TRBD1 (5 bases). Germline V gives CDR1 SGHDT, CDR2 YYEEEE. The CDR3 loop spans 16 amino acids. V lost 4 bases and J lost 5, with 21 bases in between. The CDR3 region has the DNA TGTGCCAGCAGCCCAAGGCGAGTCGGGGCATGGACTGAAGCTTTCTTT. This codes for CASSPRRVGAWTEAFF. Drawing the rest from reference TRBV5-6 and TRBJ1-1, the complete variable domain is DAGVTQSPTHLIKTRGQQVTLRCSPKSGHDTVSWYQQALGQGPQFIFQYYEEEERQRGNFPDRFSGHQFPNYSSELNVNALLLGDSALYLCASSPRRVGAWTEAFFGQGTRLTVV.

This sequence joins TRBV6-1 and TRBJ2-1, with D perhaps being TRBD1 or TRBD2 (5 bases each). The germline V gene encodes CDR1 MNHNS and CDR2 SASEGT. The CDR3 contains 15 residues. Trimming took 2 bases from V and 0 from J, leaving 8 bases between them. CDR3 coding DNA: TGTGCCAGCAGTGAATTAGGGACCTCCTACAATGAGCAGTTCTTC. It is translated as CASSELGTSYNEQFF.

This chain joins TRBV7-6 and TRBJ2-7; D not certain. The CDR3 runs 13 residues. Germline-derived CDR1 and CDR2 are SGHVS and FNYEAQ. V lost 0 bases and J 6 bases, leaving 9 bases between the germline ends. CDR3 sequence: CASSLARSSEQYF. In nucleotides, the CDR3 is TGTGCCAGCAGCTTAGCGCGGAGCTCCGAGCAGTACTTC.

The chain recombines TRBV6-1 with TRBJ2-7; D unclear. Trimming left V 4 bases short and J 2 bases short, with 9 bases between. Germline V gene lookup returns CDR1 MNHNS and CDR2 SASEGT. The CDR3 is 13 amino acids. CDR3 amino acids: CASSGLRTYEQYF. The CDR3 bases are TGTGCCAGCAGTGGGCTCAGGACCTACGAGCAGTACTTC.

This chain links TRBV9 with TRBJ2-7; unclear D gene. V was cut by 1 base and J by 3 bases, with 8 bases left in between. The CDR3 length is 13 residues. Germline V gives CDR1 SGDLS, CDR2 YYNGEE. The chain's CDR3 is CASSVNVGYEQYF. CDR3 DNA: TGTGCCAGCAGCGTAAACGTTGGCTACGAGCAGTACTTC.

This clone appeared a single time. The chain carries TRBV13 and TRBJ1-1; 7 bases match TRBD1. V dropped 4 bases and J dropped 1; count of bases not matched to a gene: 6. The CDR3 loop spans 15 amino acids. Germline V gene data show CDR1 as PRHDT and CDR2 as FYEKMQ (reference sequence). CDR3 loop: CASSSFDRENTEAFF. CDR3 DNA sequence: TGTGCCAGCAGCTCGTTTGACAGGGAGAACACTGAAGCTTTCTTT.

The V and J genes are TRBV6-5 and TRBJ1-1; perhaps TRBD1 as D (5 bases). Trimming shortened V by 0 bases and J by 4 bases, and 12 bases separated the two germline ends. The CDR3 loop spans 15 amino acids. Germline loops: CDR1 MNHEY, CDR2 SVGAGI. As DNA, the CDR3 is TGTGCCAGCAGTTACTCGAGTGCAGGGAGCACTGAAGCTTTCTTT. Its protein product is CASSYSSAGSTEAFF.

The chain couples TRBV27 to TRBJ2-7; D remains ambiguous. V gave up 9 bases and J gave up 0 bases, with 12 bases separating them. This CDR3 comprises 13 residues. The V gene's germline CDR1 is MNHEY and CDR2 SMNVEV (reference sequence). CDR3 protein: CASSEENSYEQYF. The CDR3 DNA follows: TGTGCCAGTTCAGAAGAGAACTCCTACGAGCAGTACTTC.

The chain combines TRBV11-2 with TRBJ2-7, with 9 positions matching TRBD2. Losses at the gene ends were 3 bases for V and 5 bases for J; bases not matched to a gene: 11. Germline V gives CDR1 SGHAT, CDR2 FQNNGV. The CDR3 is 16 amino acids. Here the CDR3 reads CASSLGGRVSGHEQYF. CDR3 DNA sequence: TGTGCCAGCAGCTTGGGCGGGAGGGTATCCGGCCACGAGCAGTACTTC.

Details on this clone: Different DNA sequences within this sample yield the same CDR3. This chain uses TRBV4-1 with TRBJ2-7; D remains ambiguous. CDR3 size: 13 residues. The V gene lost 4 bases and the J gene lost 2 bases, with 9 bases spanning the gap. Germline CDR1 is MGHRA and CDR2 is YSYEKL. CDR3 bases: TGCGCCAGCAGCCCTGGGCTGACCTACGAGCAGTACTTC. It yields the protein CASSPGLTYEQYF.

The rearrangement joins TRBV6-5 to TRBJ1-5; perhaps TRBD1 as D (5 bases). Between the trimmed V and J ends, which lost 2 bases and 4 bases, there was a span of 9 bases. CDR1 and CDR2 (germline): MNHEY, SVGAGI. CDR3 length equals 14 residues. CDR3 in DNA: TGTGCCAGCAGTTACCTGGGGGTAAATCAGCCCCAGCATTTT. Its translation: CASSYLGVNQPQHF.

The J gene is TRBJ2-3, the V gene TRBV9, with TRBD2 matching over 13 bases. Looked up from germline, CDR1 is SGDLS and CDR2 is YYNGEE. The CDR3 runs 20 residues. Trimming removed 3 bases from V and 4 bases from J; junction bases left unmatched: 17. The CDR3 reads CASSAPGTSGIRRGADTQYF. CDR3 coding DNA: TGTGCCAGCAGCGCGCCTGGGACTAGCGGGATTCGGCGGGGCGCAGATACGCAGTATTTT.

The rearrangement links TRBV30 to TRBJ2-5; 7 bases align to TRBD2. V lost 1 base and J lost 1; bases outside the gene matches: 9. Per the germline V gene, CDR1 is GTSNPN and CDR2 is SVGIG (reference sequence). There are 16 residues in the CDR3. The CDR3 sequence: CAWSGGLAGGQETQYF. Here the CDR3 DNA reads TGTGCCTGGAGTGGGGGGTTAGCGGGTGGCCAAGAGACCCAGTACTTC.

The chain carries TRBV6-5 and TRBJ2-7, with 7 nucleotides matching TRBD2. The V and J ends lost 5 bases and 5 bases, in that order; junction bases with no gene match: 12. There are 15 residues in the CDR3. Germline CDR1 and CDR2: MNHEY and SVGAGI. CDR3 nucleotide sequence: TGTGCCAGCAGTCCTCGACTAGCCCACCGGGACGAGCAGTACTTC. It codes for CASSPRLAHRDEQYF.

J is TRBJ2-2 and V is TRBV14; 7 bases are a match to TRBD2. CDR1 is SGHDN, CDR2 FVKESK, per germline. J was trimmed by 8 bases and V by 1 base; bases with no gene match: 4. The length of the CDR3 is 14 residues. CDR3 loop: CASSQVRGYGELFF. The CDR3 region has the DNA TGTGCCAGCAGCCAAGTGCGGGGGTATGGGGAGCTGTTTTTT.

The chain combines TRBV5-1 with TRBJ2-1; D might be TRBD1 or TRBD2, each matching 5 bases. The V end lost 5 bases, the J end lost 4 bases, and 19 bases lay between the germline ends. Per the germline V gene, CDR1 is SGHRS and CDR2 is YFSETQ. This CDR3 has 16 residues. For the CDR3, the DNA is TGCGCCAGCAGAAGGGACCTAGCATCGATTTACAATGAGCAGTTCTTC. This sequence encodes CASRRDLASIYNEQFF.

The rearrangement links TRBV27 to TRBJ2-7; TRBD1 or TRBD2 may be the D gene (6 bases each). The V end was cut by 5 bases, the J end by 5 bases, with 19 bases between. This CDR3 contains 15 residues. In germline, CDR1 is MNHEY, CDR2 SMNVEV (reference sequence). CDR3 amino acids: CASSRAIGGWDEQYF. The CDR3 DNA reads as TGTGCCAGCAGTCGAGCAATAGGGGGGTGGGACGAGCAGTACTTC.

For the CDR3, the DNA is TGTGCCAGCAGCTTATTAGGGGTAAATTCACCCCTCCACTTT. As protein: CASSLLGVNSPLHF. The chain carries TRBV7-8 and TRBJ1-6, with D perhaps TRBD1 (5 bases). CDR3 length: 14 amino acids. Trimming removed 2 bases at V and 7 bases at J, with 9 bases between. Germline CDR1 reads SGHVS; CDR2 reads FQNEAQ.